This TCR beta chain was captured by sequencing in a study of T cells in Graves' hyperthyroidism and ophthalmopathy. This clonotype was seen ten or more times. It was RNA transcripts that yielded the amplified TCR beta CDR3 regions. First-round RT-PCR targeting the TCR CDR3 was performed with the HTBI primer set. TCRdb used MiXCR to reprocess the multiplex PCR reads, holding one entry per CDR3 protein. The sample shows about 560,000 distinct CDR3 sequences, approximately 15% of them seen only once. CDR3 length equals 15 residues. The V segment lost 6 bases and the J segment 9 bases; nucleotides outside the gene matches: 14. Germline CDR1 MDHEN, CDR2 SYDVKM. Researchers barred patients who had uncontrolled infection, other autoimmune disease, pregnancy or lactation.

Sequencing used blood. J is TRBJ2-7 and V is TRBV28, with 10 bases fitting TRBD2. This receptor was obtained from a woman between 40 and 50 years old with Graves' hyperthyroidism. The CDR3 nucleotides read TGTGCCAGCAGCAGACCGGGACTAGCGTCTCCCGCGCAGTACTTC. Protein sequence: CASSRPGLASPAQYF.